Listed below are T cell receptor beta chains from one sample, sequenced in a study of blood T cell repertoires in COVID-19. The assay was immunoSEQ multiplex PCR, and TCRdb's table has in-frame clones only and misses some. The data show about 160,000 clones, approximately 80% seen once. The sequenced sample was peripheral blood. Source of these receptors: a man between 60 and 75 years old with acute or convalescent COVID-19. Each CDR3 is given with its conserved first and last residue. A D gene is named only where the DNA matches it firmly. The listing skips clone size in some rows; elsewhere it reads once, few, many or a size class.

>.|TRBV7-6|TRBJ2-1|TRBD1
TGTGCCAGCAGCCGGGACAGTTTTCTTGAGCAGTTCTTC
CASSRDSFLEQFF
>once|TRBV25-1|TRBJ2-1|TRBD1
TGTGCCAGCAGCTTACCGGGACAGGGTTACAATGAGCAGTTCTTC
CASSLPGQGYNEQFF
>.|TRBV6-1|TRBJ1-6|.
TGTGCCAGCAGTGAAGGGACAGTTTATAATTCACCCCTCCACTTT
CASSEGTVYNSPLHF
>.|TRBV7-2|TRBJ2-3|TRBD2
TGTGCCAGCAGCCGCGGGGGGATCACAGATACGCAGTATTTT
CASSRGGITDTQYF
>.|TRBV7-6|TRBJ2-1|TRBD2
TGTGCCAGCAGTCCAGGGACTAGCAGCCCAGATGAGCAGTTCTTC
CASSPGTSSPDEQFF
>.|TRBV11-2|TRBJ1-1|TRBD1
TGTGCCAGCAGCTTTTGGACAGGGGACACTGAAGCTTTCTTT
CASSFWTGDTEAFF
>.|TRBV25-1|TRBJ2-5|TRBD2
TGTGCCAGCAGTCGTCCCCCTGGCGGGGGTCAAGAGACCCAGTACTTC
CASSRPPGGGQETQYF
>.|TRBV10-3|TRBJ1-2|.
TGTGCCATCAGTGAGGACAGAGGCATCTATGGCTACACCTTC
CAISEDRGIYGYTF
>.|TRBV18|TRBJ1-5|.
TGTGCCAGCTCACTGGAGGATAGCAATCAGCCCCAGCATTTT
CASSLEDSNQPQHF
>.|TRBV30|TRBJ2-5|.
TGTGCCTGGAGTTCCACAGGAACCCAGTACTTC
CAWSSTGTQYF
>.|TRBV7-9|TRBJ1-5|.
TGTGCCAGCAGCTTAGGGCCCAATCAGCCCCAGCATTTT
CASSLGPNQPQHF
>once|TRBV7-3|TRBJ2-1|TRBD2
TGTGCCAGCAGCCTCCCGAGCGGGGGAGGGGACAATGAGCAGTTCTTC
CASSLPSGGGDNEQFF
>.|TRBV24-1|TRBJ1-2|TRBD1
TGTGCCACCAGTGGGGGACAGGAAGCTAACTATGGCTACACCTTC
CATSGGQEANYGYTF
>.|TRBV5-4|TRBJ1-4|.
TGTGCCAGCAGCCGGCGGGAGGGAGGAACTAATGAAAAACTGTTTTTT
CASSRREGGTNEKLFF
>.|TRBV19|TRBJ1-3|TRBD1
TGTGCCAGTAGTATATCCCAGGGGGCTGGAAACACCATATATTTT
CASSISQGAGNTIYF
>.|TRBV12-5|TRBJ2-7|.
TGTGCTAGTGGTTTAGGAGGAGGCGAGCAGTACTTC
CASGLGGGEQYF
>.|TRBV27|TRBJ2-4|.
TGTGCCAGCAGACAGGAAGCCAAAAACATTCAGTACTTC
CASRQEAKNIQYF
>.|TRBV5-1|TRBJ2-1|TRBD1
TGCGCCAGCAGCCCCGGACAGGCCTACAATGAGCAGTTCTTC
CASSPGQAYNEQFF
>.|TRBV18|TRBJ1-3|.
TGTGCCAGCACTCAGGGTCCCGGAAACACCATATATTTT
CASTQGPGNTIYF
>.|TRBV5-1|TRBJ2-7|TRBD1
TGCGCCAGCCGGGACAGGGAGCCCGAGCAGTACTTC
CASRDREPEQYF
>.|TRBV19|TRBJ1-5|.
TGTGCCAGTAGTATTGTCGCAGGGTGGAATCAGCCCCAGCATTTT
CASSIVAGWNQPQHF
>once|TRBV2|TRBJ1-5|.
TGTGCCAGCAGTGTACAGAGTGGTCAGCCCCAGCATTTT
CASSVQSGQPQHF
>.|TRBV4-1|TRBJ1-6|.
TGCGCCAGCAGCCAAGAGGCGGCCAGGCGGGTAGGCTCACCCCTCCACTTT
CASSQEAARRVGSPLHF
>.|TRBV6-2/TRBV6-3|TRBJ2-3|.
TGTGCCAGCAGTCACCTCCTCCGAGGTGGAACAGATACGCAGTATTTT
CASSHLLRGGTDTQYF
>.|TRBV30|TRBJ2-1|TRBD2
TGTGCCTGGAGATGGGGGAGCGGGGGGCAGTTCTTC
CAWRWGSGGQFF
>.|TRBV6-5|TRBJ2-5|.
TGTGCCAGCAGCTCTCGACAGGCCCAAGAGACCCAGTACTTC
CASSSRQAQETQYF
>.|TRBV9|TRBJ2-1|TRBD2
TGTGCCAGCAGCGTATTGGGCGGGGGGGCAAATGAGCAGTTCTTC
CASSVLGGGANEQFF
>.|TRBV4-3|TRBJ2-3|.
TGCGCCAGCAGCCAAGAGGATGGCGGCAGGGGCACAGATACGCAGTATTTT
CASSQEDGGRGTDTQYF
>.|TRBV4-2|TRBJ1-1|.
TGTGCCAGCAGCCAAGATCGGTATCGAGCAGGGGAAGCTTTCTTT
CASSQDRYRAGEAFF
>.|TRBV5-6|TRBJ2-7|.
TGTGCCAGCAGCTCCGGGACTGCCGCCTACGAGCAGTACTTC
CASSSGTAAYEQYF
>.|TRBV29-1|TRBJ2-4|.
TGCAGCGTTGAAGATCCCCGGGAAGCCAAAAACATTCAGTACTTC
CSVEDPREAKNIQYF
>.|TRBV7-2|TRBJ2-7|TRBD1
TGTGCCAGCAGTCAATCCGGGACAGGGGGCTACGAGCAGTACTTC
CASSQSGTGGYEQYF
>.|TRBV7-3|TRBJ2-2|TRBD1
TGTGCCAGCAGCGGGTCAGGGGGTACCGGGGAGCTGTTTTTT
CASSGSGGTGELFF
>.|TRBV5-6|TRBJ2-1|TRBD2
TGTGCCAGCAGCTTGGGACTAGCGGGTTCAGGGGAGCAGTTCTTC
CASSLGLAGSGEQFF
>.|TRBV5-1|TRBJ1-2|TRBD1
TGCGCCAGCAGCTTGGAAGCGCAGGGGGCCGGGGGCTACACCTTC
CASSLEAQGAGGYTF
>.|TRBV6-1|TRBJ2-6|.
TGTGCCAGCAGTGAATTCAGGTCTGGGGCCAACGTCCTGACTTTC
CASSEFRSGANVLTF
>.|TRBV6-2/TRBV6-3|TRBJ2-6|TRBD1
TGTGCCAGCAGTGCGAGACAGGGGGACCCCTCTGGGGCCAACGTCCTGACTTTC
CASSARQGDPSGANVLTF
>.|TRBV29-1|TRBJ2-2|TRBD2
TGCAGCGTTGAAAGGGCAGGGAGGGCCGGGGAGCTGTTTTTT
CSVERAGRAGELFF
>.|TRBV2|TRBJ1-2|TRBD1
TGTGCCAGCAGAACTCAGGGGGCGGTCTCTGGCTACACCTTC
CASRTQGAVSGYTF
>.|TRBV25-1|TRBJ1-2|.
TGTGCCAGCAGTGAAAGTAGGGGAAATGGCTACACCTTC
CASSESRGNGYTF
>.|TRBV19|TRBJ1-1|.
TGTGCCAGTAGTATCAGCCGGGGTCGAACTGAAGCTTTCTTT
CASSISRGRTEAFF
>few|TRBV18|TRBJ2-7|TRBD1
TGTGCCAGCTCACCAGGACAGGGGGCATACGAGCAGTACTTC
CASSPGQGAYEQYF
>few|TRBV5-5|TRBJ1-1|.
TGTGCCAGCAGCTTGTTGGGCCCCGCTGAAGCTTTCTTT
CASSLLGPAEAFF
>.|TRBV19|TRBJ1-1|TRBD1
TGTGCCAGTAGTCCGACAGGGGGCCTTGAAGCTTTCTTT
CASSPTGGLEAFF
>.|TRBV30|TRBJ1-1|.
TGTGCTGCGGGCACACACGGGAACACTCGGGCTTTCTTT
CAAGTHGNTRAFF
>.|TRBV7-2|TRBJ2-7|TRBD1
TGTGCCAGCAGCACGACAGGGGGCGGAGCCGAGCAGTACTTC
CASSTTGGGAEQYF
>.|TRBV27|TRBJ2-7|.
TGTGCCAGCTTGCGGAGCGGTACCTACGAGCAGTACTTC
CASLRSGTYEQYF
>.|TRBV7-2|TRBJ1-2|TRBD1
TGTGCCAGCAGCCGCGGACAGGGCGGATATGGCTACACCTTC
CASSRGQGGYGYTF
>.|TRBV9|TRBJ2-3|TRBD2
TGTGCCAGCAGCCCAGTAGCGGGGGGCGGCACAGATACGCAGTATTTT
CASSPVAGGGTDTQYF
>few|TRBV5-1|TRBJ2-7|TRBD1
TGCGCCAGCAGACCGGACAGGGAAGAAGAGCAGTACTTC
CASRPDREEEQYF
>few|TRBV7-9|TRBJ1-6|.
TGTGCCAGCAGCTTAGCAGGGGGTTATAATTCACCCCTCCACTTT
CASSLAGGYNSPLHF
>few|TRBV10-3|TRBJ1-5|TRBD1
TGTGCCATCAGTGACCCGGACAGGGGGCCCCATCAGCCCCAGCATTTT
CAISDPDRGPHQPQHF
>once|TRBV27|TRBJ2-7|TRBD1
TGTGCCAGCAGTTTCGGGACAGGGGGTGACGAGCAGTACTTC
CASSFGTGGDEQYF